These 14 T cell receptor beta chains came from one sample sequenced in a study of blood T cell repertoires in COVID-19. The data were produced by immunoSEQ multiplex PCR, yet TCRdb's version contains in-frame clones alone and is incomplete. This sample has 350,000 to 450,000 clones, with about 90% found just once. The sample comprised peripheral blood. These receptors were taken from a man aged 35-49 years with acute or convalescent COVID-19.

The rearrangement joins TRBV5-1 to TRBJ1-5; D may be TRBD1 (6 bases). V shed 0 bases and J shed 4 bases, with 8 bases lying between them. Germline values: CDR1 SGHRS, CDR2 YFSETQ. CDR3 length: 14 residues. The CDR3, as DNA: TGCGCCAGCAGCTTGGGGGGGACAAATCAGCCCCAGCATTTT. Encoded protein: CASSLGGTNQPQHF.

This clone was detected a few times. J is TRBJ2-7 and V is TRBV28, with 10 bases matching TRBD2. Losses at the gene ends were 3 bases for V and 4 bases for J; bases not matched to a gene: 3. Germline CDR1 reads MDHEN; CDR2 reads SYDVKM. The CDR3 covers 14 residues. The CDR3 region has the DNA TGTGCCAGCAGTTTTACTAGCGGGGAGTACGAGCAGTACTTC. This translates into CASSFTSGEYEQYF.

This clone has more than one count but fewer than ten. V and J are TRBV4-1 and TRBJ2-2, with D possibly being TRBD2 (6 bases). Germline-derived CDR1 and CDR2 are MGHRA and YSYEKL. Between the trimmed V and J ends, which lost 3 bases and 2 bases, there was a span of 13 bases. This CDR3 has 16 amino acids. CDR3 sequence: CASSHQSGSNTGELFF. The CDR3 DNA reads as TGCGCCAGCAGCCATCAGAGCGGGTCCAACACCGGGGAGCTGTTTTTT.

The CDR3 region has the DNA TGCGCCAGCAGCCCTAGACAGGGGAACACTGAAGCTTTCTTT. It codes for CASSPRQGNTEAFF. The rearrangement links TRBV4-1 to TRBJ1-1; 7 bases align to TRBD1. Germline values: CDR1 MGHRA, CDR2 YSYEKL. Trimming took 4 bases from V and 1 from J; bases not matched to a gene: 3. This CDR3 has 14 residues.

In this sample, this clone turned up once. This chain joins TRBV10-3 and TRBJ1-5; the match to TRBD1 covers 10 bases. V was pared by 7 bases and J by 0 bases, with 12 bases of the junction left unmatched. CDR3 length: 18 amino acids. The germline V gene has CDR1 ENHRY and CDR2 SYGVKD. The CDR3 spells CAITPGQGKVYSNQPQHF. The CDR3 DNA follows: TGTGCCATCACTCCGGGACAGGGGAAAGTTTATAGCAATCAGCCCCAGCATTTT.

The gene calls are TRBV27 and TRBJ2-3; 12 positions match TRBD2. CDR1 MNHEY and CDR2 SMNVEV come from the germline V gene (reference sequence). Trimming took 2 bases from V and 6 from J; bases not matched to a gene: 6. This CDR3 comprises 16 residues. In DNA, the CDR3 is TGTGCCAGCAGTTTAATAGGACTAGCGGGGAAGGATACGCAGTATTTT. The encoded protein is CASSLIGLAGKDTQYF.

This clone has just a few counts. This chain connects TRBV7-9 to TRBJ1-5, with 9 bases identical to TRBD1. Germline lookup yields CDR1 SEHNR and CDR2 FQNEAQ (reference sequence). Trimming at V came to 1 base and at J to 11 bases, leaving 12 bases not matched to a gene. There are 16 residues in the CDR3. The CDR3 reads CASSLDTGQGLVSQHF. The CDR3 DNA follows: TGTGCCAGCAGCTTAGACACGGGACAGGGCTTAGTGTCCCAGCATTTT.

The rearrangement links TRBV5-1 to TRBJ1-1; 7 bases line up with TRBD1. The CDR3 runs to 16 residues. The germline V gene encodes CDR1 SGHRS and CDR2 YFSETQ. Trimming cost V 5 bases and J 1 base; bases outside gene matches: 11. The CDR3: CASRNLYRGKNTEAFF. The DNA for the CDR3 is TGCGCCAGCAGGAATCTCTACAGGGGAAAGAACACTGAAGCTTTCTTT. Using reference TRBV5-1 and TRBJ1-1 for the parts outside the CDR3, the full variable domain is KAGVTQTPRYLIKTRGQQVTLSCSPISGHRSVSWYQQTPGQGLQFLFEYFSETQRNKGNFPGRFSGRQFSNSRSEMNVSTLELGDSALYLCASRNLYRGKNTEAFFGQGTRLTVV.

The gene calls are TRBV18 and TRBJ2-4; possible D gene TRBD1, 6 bases. Germline V gene data show CDR1 as KGHSH and CDR2 as LQKENI. The CDR3 runs to 13 residues. Deletions cut 5 bases from V and 4 bases from J, with 9 bases between. CDR3 sequence: CASSADSKNIQYF. CDR3 nucleotides: TGTGCCAGCTCAGCGGACAGTAAAAACATTCAGTACTTC.

The chain carries TRBV7-3 and TRBJ2-7, with 10 bases matching TRBD2. The CDR3 has 15 amino acids. Unmatched junction bases numbered 7, after V lost 3 bases and J lost 5 bases. In germline, CDR1 is SGHTA, CDR2 FQGTGA. The CDR3 loop reads CASSFSTSGIHEQYF. The DNA of the CDR3 is TGTGCCAGCAGCTTTAGCACTAGCGGGATCCACGAGCAGTACTTC.

The J gene is TRBJ2-1, the V gene TRBV7-3; possibly TRBD1 for D (5 bases). Germline V CDR1 and CDR2: SGHTA, FQGTGA. The CDR3 runs 14 residues. V lost 3 bases, J lost 8 bases, and 14 bases lay in between. The CDR3 here is CASSFFGGADEQFF. DNA of the CDR3: TGTGCCAGCAGCTTTTTTGGTGGGGCGGATGAGCAGTTCTTC.

The CDR3 nucleotides read TGTGCCAGCAGCCCGGGACAGGGCTGGTATGGCTACACCTTC. This codes for CASSPGQGWYGYTF. The V call is TRBV5-5, the J call TRBJ1-2; 9 bases are shared with TRBD1. Germline V gene sequence: CDR1 SGHKS, CDR2 YYEKEE (reference sequence). The length of the CDR3 is 14 residues. The V and J ends lost 4 bases and 5 bases, in that order; junction bases with no gene match: 6.

The rearrangement joins TRBV28 to TRBJ2-3; possible D gene TRBD2, 6 bases. V lost 4 bases, J lost 2 bases, and 19 bases lay in between. The CDR3 contains 17 residues. Germline loops: CDR1 MDHEN, CDR2 SYDVKM. In DNA form, the CDR3 reads TGTGCCAGCAGTTCCGCCTTTCTCCTGCGGGACACAGATACGCAGTATTTT. It yields the protein CASSSAFLLRDTDTQYF.

This clone was seen just once. The rearrangement links TRBV4-1 to TRBJ2-3, with 12 bases that match TRBD2. Germline loops: CDR1 MGHRA, CDR2 YSYEKL. The junction had 5 bases not matched to a gene; V was cut back by 6 bases and J by 1 base. The CDR3 runs to 16 residues. The CDR3 reads CASRASGRGRTDTQYF. As DNA, the CDR3 is TGCGCCAGCAGGGCTAGCGGGAGGGGGCGCACAGATACGCAGTATTTT.